The 28 T cell receptor beta chains reported below all come from one sample, sequenced in a study of cytomegalovirus exposure and HLA in healthy donors (dated by TCRdb to about 2017). Libraries were prepared through the immunoSEQ multiplex PCR assay. For the multiplex PCR, a mixture combining 60 forward primers for TCR Vbeta segments and 13 reverse primers for TCR Jbeta segments was used. In its TCRdb copy, this immuneACCESS table keeps in-frame sequences only and misses some clones. Where compared with another copy, unresolved V genes explain less than half of these, and the others have no known cause. For this sample the table gives some 150,000 clones, of which approximately 80% were detected only once. The ten largest clones represent about 1.3% of the sample. The sequenced sample was PBMCs. The receptors come from a woman aged 45-65 years in good health and CMV-seronegative.

This rearrangement joins TRBV9 to TRBJ2-3; D might be TRBD2 (5 bases). V lost 0 bases, J lost 2 bases, and 7 bases lay in between. The CDR3 loop spans 14 amino acids. Germline V gives CDR1 SGDLS, CDR2 YYNGEE. CDR3 DNA: TGTGCCAGCAGCGTAGCGGGGTCCACAGATACGCAGTATTTT. Its protein product is CASSVAGSTDTQYF. The complete variable domain, with remaining parts taken from reference TRBV9 and TRBJ2-3, reads DSGVTQTPKHLITATGQRVTLRCSPRSGDLSVYWYQQSLDQGLQFLIQYYNGEERAKGNILERFSAQQFPDLHSELNLSSLELGDSALYFCASSVAGSTDTQYFGPGTRLTVL.

This clone was seen just once. DNA of the CDR3: TGTGCCAGCAGTGAGTCCCTATGGGGGCCGGGGGCCAAAAACATTCAGTACTTC. This sequence encodes CASSESLWGPGAKNIQYF. The chain combines TRBV27 with TRBJ2-4; tentatively, D is TRBD1 (6 bases). Trimming removed 5 bases from V and 1 base from J, with 21 bases in between. The length of the CDR3 is 18 residues. Germline CDR1 MNHEY, CDR2 SMNVEV (reference sequence).

This clone occurred once. The chain employs TRBV6-1 and TRBJ1-5; 7 bases match TRBD1. The CDR3 consists of 13 residues. From germline, CDR1 is MNHNS and CDR2 SASEGT. V lost 11 bases, J lost 4 bases, and 8 bases stayed unmatched. In DNA, the CDR3 is TGTGCCTCCTATACAGGGGTGAATCAGCCCCAGCATTTT. Its protein product is CASYTGVNQPQHF.

The gene calls are TRBV6-5 and TRBJ1-1, with a weak D call TRBD1 (6 bases). The CDR3 covers 15 residues. Germline-derived CDR1 and CDR2 are MNHEY and SVGAGI. Between the trimmed V and J ends, which lost 2 bases and 0 bases, there was a span of 10 bases. The CDR3 spells CASSYQGLVNTEAFF. CDR3 sequence (DNA): TGTGCCAGCAGTTACCAGGGGTTGGTGAACACTGAAGCTTTCTTT.

V is TRBV27 and J is TRBJ1-1; the D gene is possibly TRBD1 (6 bases). The length of the CDR3 is 15 residues. V was cut by 5 bases and J by 0 bases, with 13 bases left in between. Germline values: CDR1 MNHEY, CDR2 SMNVEV (reference sequence). Here the CDR3 DNA reads TGTGCCAGCAGTCCTCACGGACAGATGAACACTGAAGCTTTCTTT. Its translation: CASSPHGQMNTEAFF.

The chain joins TRBV21-1 to TRBJ1-5; the table's D call TRBD1 went unverified against the DNA. TRBV21-1 is an annotated pseudogene. This CDR3 contains 17 residues. The CDR3 spells CASSKEGRVHSNQPQHF. CDR3 bases: TGTGCCAGCAGCAAAGAAGGCAGGGTACATAGCAATCAGCCCCAGCATTTT.

V usage is TRBV6-6 and J usage is TRBJ2-1; TRBD2 might be the D (6 bases). This CDR3 is 14 amino acids long. CDR1 is MNHNY and CDR2 is SVGAGI in the germline V gene (reference sequence). Trimming left V 6 bases short and J 3 bases short, with 12 bases between. This CDR3 is CASRLRDFYNEQFF. The DNA of the CDR3 is TGTGCCAGCAGACTCAGGGACTTCTACAATGAGCAGTTCTTC.

J is TRBJ1-6 and V is TRBV7-9; D uncertain. The V gene lost 3 bases and the J gene lost 9 bases, with 12 bases spanning the gap. The germline V gene encodes CDR1 SEHNR and CDR2 FQNEAQ (reference sequence). CDR3 size: 14 residues. CDR3 amino acids: CASSFFLYSSPLHF. CDR3 DNA sequence: TGTGCCAGCAGCTTCTTTCTCTATTCTTCACCCCTCCACTTT.

The chain links TRBV5-1 to TRBJ1-2; TRBD1 matches 8 bases. V trimming: 4 bases; J trimming: 3 bases; junction bases outside the gene matches: 5. The germline gives CDR1 SGHRS, CDR2 YFSETQ. The CDR3 runs to 14 residues. CDR3 sequence reads: CASSPRGHDYGYTF. CDR3 nucleotides: TGCGCCAGCAGCCCCAGGGGGCACGACTATGGCTACACCTTC.

J is TRBJ1-5 and V is TRBV28, with D tentatively TRBD1 (6 bases). Germline CDR1 reads MDHEN; CDR2 reads SYDVKM. V lost 3 bases to trimming and J lost 3 bases, with 15 bases between them. The CDR3 loop spans 16 amino acids. This CDR3 reads CASSLPGVITNQPQHF. The CDR3, as DNA: TGTGCCAGCAGTTTGCCAGGGGTGATCACCAATCAGCCCCAGCATTTT.

Here the CDR3 reads CASSQGPRDTQYF. The CDR3 nucleotides read TGTGCCAGCAGCCAGGGGCCCAGGGATACGCAGTATTTT. The chain couples TRBV4-2 to TRBJ2-3; D possibly corresponds to TRBD1 (5 bases). The germline CDR1 and CDR2 sequences are LGHNA and YNFKEQ. V lost 3 bases to trimming and J lost 6 bases, with 10 bases between them. The CDR3 spans 13 residues.

The chain combines TRBV19 with TRBJ1-1; 10 bases map to TRBD1. The CDR3 length is 14 residues. Germline V gene sequence: CDR1 LNHDA, CDR2 SQIVND (reference sequence). The ends lost 3 bases at V and 4 bases at J; junction bases unmatched: 2. CDR3 bases: TGTGCCAGTAGTATGAGGACAGGGGGCACTGAAGCTTTCTTT. Its translation: CASSMRTGGTEAFF. Full variable domain (missing parts from reference TRBV19 and TRBJ1-1): DGGITQSPKYLFRKEGQNVTLSCEQNLNHDAMYWYRQDPGQGLRLIYYSQIVNDFQKGDIAEGYSVSREKKESFPLTVTSAQKNPTAFYLCASSMRTGGTEAFFGQGTRLTVV.

The V call is TRBV7-2, the J call TRBJ1-3, with D unclear. Deletions cut 5 bases from V and 7 bases from J, with 15 bases between. The germline CDR1 and CDR2 sequences are SGHTA and FQGNSA. The CDR3 extends over 14 amino acids. DNA for the CDR3: TGTGCCAGCAGCCTCGGTGTTTCTAGGAACACCATATATTTT. Translated, it gives CASSLGVSRNTIYF.

Only one count was recorded for this clone. This chain connects TRBV4-3 to TRBJ1-5; tentative D call: TRBD1 (5 bases). Germline V CDR1 and CDR2: LGHNA, YSLEER. Trimming removed 3 bases at V and 5 bases at J, with 14 bases between. The CDR3 has 15 residues. This chain's CDR3 is CASSQIQGGDQPQHF. CDR3 DNA sequence: TGCGCCAGCAGCCAGATCCAGGGCGGGGATCAGCCCCAGCATTTT.

V and J are TRBV4-2 and TRBJ2-3; D is undetermined. Looked up from germline, CDR1 is LGHNA and CDR2 is YNFKEQ. The ends were cut back, 1 base at V and 1 base at J, with 12 bases in the middle. This CDR3 has 16 amino acids. CDR3 in amino acids: CASSQVIQSGTDTQYF. In DNA, the CDR3 is TGTGCCAGCAGCCAAGTAATCCAAAGCGGCACAGATACGCAGTATTTT.

The rearrangement uses TRBV5-1 and TRBJ1-1, with D unclear. CDR1 SGHRS and CDR2 YFSETQ come from the germline V gene. The CDR3 covers 14 residues. V gave up 7 bases and J gave up 7 bases, with 20 bases separating them. The chain's CDR3 is CASRPAERLGEAFF. CDR3 in DNA: TGCGCCAGCCGCCCCGCAGAGCGGCTTGGTGAAGCTTTCTTT.

The chain links TRBV7-8 to TRBJ1-5; D unclear. The CDR3 has 13 amino acids. Between the trimmed V and J ends, which lost 8 bases and 6 bases, there was a span of 14 bases. The germline gives CDR1 SGHVS, CDR2 FQNEAQ. In DNA, the CDR3 is TGTGCCAGCCGCTCCACAGAAACTCAGCCCCAGCATTTT. Amino acids: CASRSTETQPQHF. The whole variable domain, remainder taken from reference TRBV7-8 and TRBJ1-5, is GAGVSQSPRYKVAKRGQDVALRCDPISGHVSLFWYQQALGQGPEFLTYFQNEAQLDKSGLPSDRFFAERPEGSVSTLKIQRTQQEDSAVYLCASRSTETQPQHFGDGTRLSIL.

The count of this clone is one. CDR3 sequence (DNA): TGTGCCAGCAGCTTGAGAGCTAGCGTGGGCGGGGAGCTGTTTTTT. It translates to CASSLRASVGGELFF. The V call is TRBV5-5, the J call TRBJ2-2; D might be TRBD2 (6 bases). Germline V gene data show CDR1 as SGHKS and CDR2 as YYEKEE (reference sequence). The CDR3 length is 15 residues. Trimming took off 1 base at V and 7 bases at J, with 14 bases between the two ends.

The chain links TRBV7-2 to TRBJ2-5; 9 positions agree with TRBD1. The end of the DNA aligns better with TRBJ2-7, so the J call may be wrong. The germline V gene has CDR1 SGHTA and CDR2 FQGNSA. The CDR3 consists of 15 residues. The CDR3 region has the DNA TGTGCCAGCAGCTTATCAACAGGGGGCCCCTACGAGCAGTACTTC. It specifies CASSLSTGGPYEQYF.

This chain joins TRBV4-1 and TRBJ2-7, with 7 bases matching TRBD2. J gave up 4 bases and V 1 base, and 7 bases lay outside the gene matches. Germline V lookup: CDR1 MGHRA, CDR2 YSYEKL. The CDR3 consists of 15 residues. In DNA, the CDR3 is TGCGCCAGCAGCCAAGGGGCGGGAGAAAGTTACGAGCAGTACTTC. Amino acids: CASSQGAGESYEQYF.

The chain recombines TRBV2 with TRBJ1-1, with 12 bases aligning to TRBD1. The CDR3 consists of 17 residues. Trimming at V came to 7 bases and at J to 3 bases, leaving 12 bases not matched to a gene. Germline-derived CDR1 and CDR2 are SNHLY and FYNNEI. The chain's CDR3 is CASTGTGGGWFDTEAFF. The CDR3, as DNA: TGTGCCAGCACGGGGACAGGGGGCGGGTGGTTCGACACTGAAGCTTTCTTT.

J is TRBJ1-2 and V is TRBV7-2; D is possibly TRBD1 (6 bases). Trimming removed 4 bases from V and 8 bases from J, with 20 bases in between. CDR3 length: 15 amino acids. In germline, CDR1 is SGHTA, CDR2 FQGNSA. This CDR3 is CASSSVGGATVGYTF. The CDR3 DNA sequence: TGTGCCAGCAGCTCCGTGGGGGGGGCTACGGTAGGCTACACCTTC.

The chain is built from TRBV6-1 and TRBJ2-5; 7 nucleotides match TRBD1. The end of the DNA aligns better with TRBJ2-7, so the J call may be wrong. The CDR3 spans 15 residues. Germline-derived CDR1 and CDR2 are MNHNS and SASEGT. CDR3 nucleotides: TGTGCCAGCAGTGAATCGGCAGGGGGAAACTACGAGCAGTACTTC. It is translated as CASSESAGGNYEQYF.

V usage is TRBV6-5 and J usage is TRBJ1-5; perhaps TRBD1 as D (5 bases). Trimming took 8 bases from V and 0 from J, leaving 14 bases between them. The CDR3 consists of 15 residues. Germline assignment: CDR1 MNHEY and CDR2 SVGAGI. The chain's CDR3 is CASGPQGYSNQPQHF. The CDR3 DNA is TGTGCCAGCGGGCCTCAGGGTTATAGCAATCAGCCCCAGCATTTT.

The chain links TRBV5-1 to TRBJ1-2, with D maybe TRBD1 (5 bases). Trimming took off 0 bases at V and 3 bases at J, with 12 bases between the two ends. CDR1 SGHRS and CDR2 YFSETQ come from the germline V gene. This CDR3 has 15 residues. For the CDR3, the DNA is TGCGCCAGCAGCTTGGACACGGGAGGGGACTATGGCTACACCTTC. Its protein is CASSLDTGGDYGYTF.

The gene calls are TRBV9 and TRBJ1-2; D might be TRBD1 (6 bases). The CDR3 has 15 amino acids. Germline CDR1 is SGDLS and CDR2 is YYNGEE. The V gene lost 0 bases and the J gene lost 4 bases, with 13 bases spanning the gap. The CDR3 sequence: CASSVGLDRSYGYTF. The CDR3 region has the DNA TGTGCCAGCAGCGTAGGATTGGACAGAAGCTATGGCTACACCTTC.

The chain is built from TRBV4-2 and TRBJ2-7; TRBD2 aligns across 8 bases. CDR1 and CDR2 (germline): LGHNA, YNFKEQ. The CDR3 consists of 17 residues. V lost 0 bases to trimming and J lost 4 bases; unmatched junction nucleotides: 11. This chain's CDR3 is CASSQDLTAGGGYEQYF. DNA of the CDR3: TGTGCCAGCAGCCAAGACCTCACGGCGGGAGGAGGTTACGAGCAGTACTTC.

The chain recombines TRBV2 with TRBJ2-3; 7 positions agree with TRBD2. The CDR3 is 14 residues long. CDR1 and CDR2 from the germline V gene are SNHLY and FYNNEI. The junction had 1 base not matched to a gene; V was cut back by 4 bases and J by 0 bases. The CDR3 DNA is TGTGCCAGCAGTGCGGGAGGTAGCACAGATACGCAGTATTTT. Translated, it gives CASSAGGSTDTQYF.